Listed below are T cell receptor beta chains from one sample, sequenced in a study of regulatory T cells in long-lasting Graves disease. TCRdb re-called the multiplex PCR reads with MiXCR, one entry per CDR3 protein. The sample records hundreds of thousands of distinct CDR3 sequences, 15% being singletons. Sequences were derived from peripheral blood mononuclear cells (PBMCs), sampled at new diagnosis, from a patient treated with antithyroid drugs. All receptors come from a female donor with Graves disease. Each CDR3 is given with its conserved first and last residue. The D gene is left open where the match is weak. Rows give clone size only sometimes, using once, few, many, or a class for an expanded clone.

V	D	size	J	DNA	CDR3
TRBV6-1	NA	few	TRBJ1-1	TGTGCCAGCAGTACTATTCGGACCCTTCTGAACACTGAAGCTTTCTTT	CASSTIRTLLNTEAFF
TRBV29-1	NA	many	TRBJ1-2	TGCAGCGTTGAAGGCAGGGCCGAGAGCTATGGCTACACCTTC	CSVEGRAESYGYTF
TRBV9	TRBD2	many	TRBJ2-3	TGTGCCAGCAGCGTAGCTAATGCGGGAGGGAACACAGATACGCAGTATTTT	CASSVANAGGNTDTQYF
TRBV14	NA	many	TRBJ1-6	TGTGCCAGCAGCCAATCGTCGGCCGTGGTCTATAATTCACCCCTCCACTTT	CASSQSSAVVYNSPLHF
TRBV2	NA	many	TRBJ2-1	TGTGCCAGCGGAGGCTACAATGAGCAGTTCTTC	CASGGYNEQFF
TRBV4-3	NA	many	TRBJ1-2	TGCGCCAGCAGCCCCCAAGTCGGCAGTAACTATGGCTACACCTTC	CASSPQVGSNYGYTF
TRBV12-5	NA	NA	TRBJ1-5	TGTGCTAGTGGCCCCGGAGATCAGCCCCAGCGTTTT	CASGPGDQPQRF
TRBV5-5	TRBD2	NA	TRBJ2-1	TGTGCCAGCAGTACTAGCGGTCAGAGCTCCTACAATGAGCAGTTCTTC	CASSTSGQSSYNEQFF
TRBV4-1	NA	NA	TRBJ1-2	TGCGCCAGCAGCCATTTTATCTCTGGGGAGGGGGATGGCTACACCTTC	CASSHFISGEGDGYTF
TRBV6-2/TRBV6-3	NA	few	TRBJ2-1	TGTGCCAGCAGTTCCCCTCCGGCAGGGTCCAGTAGGTTCTTC	CASSSPPAGSSRFF
TRBV28	NA	many	TRBJ2-7	TGTGCCAGCAGTCACCTTGACAGCTACGAGCAGTACTTC	CASSHLDSYEQYF
TRBV6-1	TRBD1	many	TRBJ1-2	TGTGCCAGCAGACTGACAGGGGCACTTTATGGCTACACCTTC	CASRLTGALYGYTF
TRBV12-3/TRBV12-4	NA	many	TRBJ2-1	TGTGCCAGCAGTCGTCAAGGGCAGGGGAATGAGCAGTTCTTC	CASSRQGQGNEQFF
TRBV6-1	NA	many	TRBJ1-2	TGTGCCAGCAGATTACACGGGAAGAACTATGGCTACACCTTC	CASRLHGKNYGYTF
TRBV20-1	NA	many	TRBJ2-6	TGCAGTGCCGAGGGGGGCACAGACTCTGGGGCCAACGTCCTGACTTTC	CSAEGGTDSGANVLTF
TRBV28	NA	many	TRBJ2-7	TGTGCCAGCAGTTTTCTATCTGGACAGATCTCCTACGAGCAGTACTTC	CASSFLSGQISYEQYF
TRBV4-3	TRBD1	NA	TRBJ1-4	TGCGCCAGCAGCCGGGACGGCGGACAGGGGGGAGAAAAACTGTTTTTT	CASSRDGGQGGEKLFF
TRBV6-1	NA	NA	TRBJ2-5	TGTGCCAGCACCTCGGGCCTCCTTGAAAAAGAGACCCAGTACTTC	CASTSGLLEKETQYF
TRBV6-2/TRBV6-3	TRBD1	NA	TRBJ1-5	TGTGCCAGCAGGGGGACAGCTCGAGGGCAGCCCCAGCATTTT	CASRGTARGQPQHF
TRBV19	NA	few	TRBJ1-2	TGTGCCAGCGGTTTCGGAATAGGGTATGGCTACACCTTC	CASGFGIGYGYTF
TRBV10-1	NA	many	TRBJ2-3	TGCGCCAGCAGTGATAGAATAGATACGCAGTATTTT	CASSDRIDTQYF
TRBV2	TRBD1	few	TRBJ2-7	TGTGCCAGCAGTGTTGGTCATAGGGACAGGGTCTACGAGCAGTACTTC	CASSVGHRDRVYEQYF
TRBV7-9	TRBD1	NA	TRBJ1-2	TGTGCCAGCAGCCTCCGGACAGGGGGCAACTATGGCTACACCTTC	CASSLRTGGNYGYTF
TRBV6-1	NA	many	TRBJ2-7	TGTGCCAGCACGGTAGGGGCCAGCTCCTACGAGCAGTACTTC	CASTVGASSYEQYF
TRBV5-1	NA	few	TRBJ2-2	TGCGCCAGCAGCCAAGAGTTTGGGCTAAACACCGGGGAGCTGTTTTTT	CASSQEFGLNTGELFF
TRBV19	TRBD1	many	TRBJ2-1	TGTGCCAGTAGTACCTGGACAGGTCATGAGCAGTTCTTC	CASSTWTGHEQFF
TRBV19	NA	NA	TRBJ1-1	TGTGCCAGTAGTCCCGGACTGACCACTGATGCTTTCTTT	CASSPGLTTDAFF
TRBV10-2	NA	NA	TRBJ1-2	TGCGCCAGCATACCAGCAGGGTTTACCTATGGCTACACCTTC	CASIPAGFTYGYTF
TRBV27	NA	many	TRBJ2-5	TGTGCCAGCAGTTTAGGTGGCCCAGAGACCCAGTACTTC	CASSLGGPETQYF
TRBV5-1	NA	NA	TRBJ2-3	TGCGCCAGCAGCCAATTACTAGCTGCGGACACAGATACGCAGTATTTT	CASSQLLAADTDTQYF
TRBV7-9	TRBD1	many	TRBJ2-5	TGTGCCAGCAGCTCCCGGACAGGGAGTGCAGAGACCCAGTACTTC	CASSSRTGSAETQYF
TRBV12-3/TRBV12-4	TRBD1	many	TRBJ2-5	TGTGCCAGCAGGAGAGGGGGCTGGGAGACCCAGTACTTC	CASRRGGWETQYF
TRBV30	NA	few	TRBJ1-3	TGTGCCTGGAGTCCTGGTCGTCGGAGTTCTGGAAACACCATATATTTT	CAWSPGRRSSGNTIYF
TRBV27	NA	few	TRBJ1-1	TGTGCCAGCAGTTTTTTGGGACGGTTGAACACTGAAGCTTTCTTT	CASSFLGRLNTEAFF
TRBV10-3	NA	NA	TRBJ1-4	TGTGCCATCGGGACATCCGCAACTAATGAAAAACTGTTTTTT	CAIGTSATNEKLFF
TRBV5-1	TRBD1	many	TRBJ1-1	TGCGCCAGCAGCTTTTTGGACAGGGCGAACACTGAAGCTTTCTTT	CASSFLDRANTEAFF
TRBV12-5	NA	many	TRBJ1-2	TGTGCTAGTGGTTTGGCCGGGCCTCGGAGTGGCTACACCTTC	CASGLAGPRSGYTF